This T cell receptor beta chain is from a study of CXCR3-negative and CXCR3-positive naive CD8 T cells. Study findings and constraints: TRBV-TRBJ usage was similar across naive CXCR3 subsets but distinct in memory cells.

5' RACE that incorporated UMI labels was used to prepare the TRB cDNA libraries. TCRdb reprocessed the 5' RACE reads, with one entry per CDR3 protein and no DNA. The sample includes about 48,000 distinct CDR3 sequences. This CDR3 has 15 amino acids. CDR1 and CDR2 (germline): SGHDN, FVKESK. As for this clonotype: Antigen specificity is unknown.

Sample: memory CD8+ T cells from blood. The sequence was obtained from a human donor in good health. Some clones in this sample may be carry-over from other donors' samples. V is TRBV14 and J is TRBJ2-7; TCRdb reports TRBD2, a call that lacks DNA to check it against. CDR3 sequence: CASSQDPGLTYEQYF.